Listed here is a single T cell receptor beta chain. Its antigen is still unknown. This specimen belongs to a study of vaccination and CD4 T cells after COVID-19. Study-level background: No peptide, an HIV-1 Nef pool, or a CEFX pool was what each control culture received.

Findings and caveats of the study: In convalescent patients, a median roughly 86% of reactive clones appeared only post-vaccination.

The Oncomine TCR Beta short-read assay was what sequenced the DNA obtained from cultured CD4+ T cells. TCRdb analysed the PCR reads with MiXCR anew, one entry per CDR3 protein. The table has tens of thousands of distinct CDR3 sequences, under 75% seen once. Germline CDR1 LNHDA, CDR2 SQIVND (reference sequence). This CDR3 spans 12 amino acids. V was pared by 9 bases and J by 10 bases, with 18 bases between. Treatment of the sample: approximately 11-day PBMC culture with coronavirus spike peptide pools or control peptides (ViraFEST assay). The clonotype comes from a human donor who had recovered from COVID-19. Material: CD4+ T cells from blood, cultured in vitro. The chain uses TRBV19 and TRBJ1-1; the D gene is possibly TRBD1 (5 bases). The CDR3 spells CASWDFRRPAFF. In DNA, the CDR3 is TGTGCCAGCTGGGACTTCAGGAGGCCAGCTTTCTTT.